This T cell receptor beta chain was identified in a study of T cells in Graves' hyperthyroidism and ophthalmopathy. TCR beta CDR3 regions were amplified from RNA transcripts. An initial round of RT-PCR targeting the TCR CDR3 relied on the HTBI primer set. In TCRdb, the multiplex PCR reads were re-called with MiXCR into one record per CDR3 protein. The sample holds about 400,000 distinct CDR3 sequences, nearly 15% seen once. This clonotype appeared many times. Its antigen is currently unknown. General observations from the study: The majority of expanded thyroid clonotypes above 0.001 also appeared in blood.

V lost 3 bases and J lost 0, with 11 bases in between. The CDR3 runs to 14 residues. Germline CDR1 is DFQATT and CDR2 is SNEGSKA (reference sequence). The study excluded patients with uncontrolled infection, other autoimmune disease, pregnancy or lactation. This receptor was obtained from a woman aged 60-75 years with Graves' ophthalmopathy. This rearrangement joins TRBV20-1 to TRBJ2-5, with a tentative D call TRBD2 (6 bases). The source material was blood. The CDR3 DNA sequence: TGCAGTGCTAGGGACTATAAGTACCAAGAGACCCAGTACTTC. Translating it yields CSARDYKYQETQYF.